This TCR beta chain is from a study of control samples from healthy donors and cancer patients. Measured with immunoSEQ multiplex PCR; TCRdb has only the in-frame clones, and not every one. The sample consists of around 100,000 clones, 88% of them appearing once. V was cut by 1 base and J by 8 bases, with 14 bases left in between. The CDR3 totals 14 residues. The germline V gene has CDR1 SEHNR and CDR2 FQNEAQ (reference sequence). The specimen was blood. The TCR comes from a man aged 25 to 40 in good health. The chain employs TRBV7-9 and TRBJ1-2; a possible D gene is TRBD1 (5 bases). CDR3 sequence: CASSLELQAGGYTF. CDR3 coding DNA: TGTGCCAGCAGCTTAGAGTTACAGGCAGGGGGCTACACCTTC.